Each of the 14 T cell receptor beta chains below was sequenced from the same sample in a study of cytomegalovirus exposure and HLA in healthy donors. Libraries were prepared by immunoSEQ multiplex PCR; TCRdb keeps only in-frame clonotypes and omits some of them. The sample lists approximately 160,000 clones, about 86% seen once, with approximately 2.2% in the top ten. Sequencing input: PBMCs. These receptors all stem from a woman under 30 in good health and CMV-seronegative.

This sequence joins TRBV19 and TRBJ1-6; tentative D call: TRBD1 (5 bases). From germline, CDR1 is LNHDA and CDR2 SQIVND (reference sequence). V lost 5 bases, J lost 7 bases, and 24 bases lay in between. The CDR3 is 18 amino acids. CDR3 bases: TGTGCCAGTAGTTGCTGCCCCCCTGGGCAGGGTGGGAATTCACCCCTCCACTTT. This codes for CASSCCPPGQGGNSPLHF.

The rearrangement links TRBV20-1 to TRBJ1-2; D is possibly TRBD1 (5 bases). Looked up from germline, CDR1 is DFQATT and CDR2 is SNEGSKA (reference sequence). V was clipped by 2 bases and J by 7 bases, with 8 bases between them. CDR3 length: 11 residues. Written as DNA, the CDR3 is TGCAGTGCTAGAAACAGGAGTGGCTACACCTTC. Its translation: CSARNRSGYTF.

The V call is TRBV7-8, the J call TRBJ2-1, with TRBD2 matching over 13 bases. CDR3 length equals 15 residues. V dropped 5 bases and J dropped 8; count of bases not matched to a gene: 6. The germline CDR1 and CDR2 sequences are SGHVS and FQNEAQ. The CDR3 DNA is TGTGCCAGCAGCACCGGACTAGCGGGAGAGGATGAGCAGTTCTTC. Its protein is CASSTGLAGEDEQFF.

The chain links TRBV27 to TRBJ2-1; 11 nucleotides align to TRBD2. J was trimmed by 7 bases and V by 4 bases; bases with no gene match: 12. CDR1 and CDR2 from the germline V gene are MNHEY and SMNVEV (reference sequence). The CDR3 contains 17 residues. The CDR3 is CASSSVLAGGPENEQFF. CDR3 coding DNA: TGTGCCAGCAGTTCTGTTTTAGCGGGAGGGCCGGAGAATGAGCAGTTCTTC.

The rearrangement links TRBV7-9 to TRBJ2-7, with 8 bases identical to TRBD2. The V gene end was trimmed by 5 bases and the J gene end by 4 bases; junction bases not matched to a gene: 7. CDR1 SEHNR and CDR2 FQNEAQ come from the germline V gene (reference sequence). The length of the CDR3 is 14 residues. CDR3 sequence reads: CASSQVLAAYEQYF. The CDR3 DNA sequence: TGTGCCAGCAGCCAGGTACTAGCGGCTTACGAGCAGTACTTC.

This chain connects TRBV7-2 to TRBJ2-3; D gene ambiguous. Germline V gene sequence: CDR1 SGHTA, CDR2 FQGNSA. The CDR3 length is 13 residues. Deletions cut 5 bases from V and 5 bases from J, with 11 bases between. CDR3 amino acids: CASSPERRDTQYF. The CDR3 DNA is TGTGCCAGCAGCCCAGAAAGAAGAGATACGCAGTATTTT.

This clone was counted a few times. This rearrangement joins TRBV5-6 to TRBJ1-1, with a weak D call TRBD1 (6 bases). Per the germline V gene, CDR1 is SGHDT and CDR2 is YYEEEE. The CDR3 runs 15 residues. Trimming removed 4 bases at V and 0 bases at J, with 13 bases between. The CDR3 DNA reads TGTGCCAGCAGCCCCTTCAGGGGTATGAACACTGAAGCTTTCTTT. Encoded protein: CASSPFRGMNTEAFF.

V is TRBV12-5 and J is TRBJ2-7; 12 nucleotides agree with TRBD2. The CDR3 has 13 amino acids. Germline lookup yields CDR1 LGHNT and CDR2 FRNRAP. V lost 6 bases, J lost 6 bases, and 3 bases stayed unmatched. CDR3 nucleotides: TGTGCTAGTGGCCCGGGACTAGCGGGCGAGCAGTACTTC. Translation: CASGPGLAGEQYF.

The chain employs TRBV6-5 and TRBJ1-1; 7 bases map to TRBD1. V gave up 6 bases and J gave up 0 bases; unmatched junction bases: 7. The CDR3 length is 15 residues. Germline V gene lookup returns CDR1 MNHEY and CDR2 SVGAGI. CDR3 loop: CASSSGGRMNTEAFF. Here the CDR3 DNA reads TGTGCCAGCAGCTCAGGGGGAAGGATGAACACTGAAGCTTTCTTT.

V usage is TRBV5-1 and J usage is TRBJ1-2; possibly TRBD1 for D (5 bases). Trimming pared 0 bases from V and 0 bases from J, leaving 12 bases between. CDR1 and CDR2 (germline): SGHRS, YFSETQ. The CDR3 spans 16 residues. Here the CDR3 reads CASSLAVTGPNYGYTF. The CDR3 DNA follows: TGCGCCAGCAGCTTGGCGGTCACAGGCCCTAACTATGGCTACACCTTC. The variable domain in full, completed from reference TRBV5-1 and TRBJ1-2, reads KAGVTQTPRYLIKTRGQQVTLSCSPISGHRSVSWYQQTPGQGLQFLFEYFSETQRNKGNFPGRFSGRQFSNSRSEMNVSTLELGDSALYLCASSLAVTGPNYGYTFGSGTRLTVV.

The CDR3 DNA follows: TGTGCCAGCAGTGCGGGGAACTCCTACGAGCAGTACTTC. Amino acids: CASSAGNSYEQYF. The chain employs TRBV6-1 and TRBJ2-7; a weak D match, TRBD2 (5 bases). Trimming pared 4 bases from V and 0 bases from J, leaving 7 bases between. CDR1 is MNHNS, CDR2 SASEGT, per germline. This CDR3 comprises 13 residues.

The V call is TRBV19, the J call TRBJ1-1; TRBD1 agrees at 9 bases. V trimming: 5 bases; J trimming: 3 bases; junction bases outside the gene matches: 16. Germline V lookup: CDR1 LNHDA, CDR2 SQIVND (reference sequence). CDR3 size: 18 residues. The CDR3 coding sequence is TGTGCCAGTAGTGTCAATACGGACAGGGGCTCCTATTACACTGAAGCTTTCTTT. Translated, it gives CASSVNTDRGSYYTEAFF. Full variable domain (remainder filled in from reference TRBV19 and TRBJ1-1): DGGITQSPKYLFRKEGQNVTLSCEQNLNHDAMYWYRQDPGQGLRLIYYSQIVNDFQKGDIAEGYSVSREKKESFPLTVTSAQKNPTAFYLCASSVNTDRGSYYTEAFFGQGTRLTVV.

This chain joins TRBV4-3 and TRBJ1-5, with D perhaps TRBD1 (6 bases). Germline CDR1 reads LGHNA; CDR2 reads YSLEER. This CDR3 has 15 residues. Trimming shortened V by 1 base and J by 6 bases, and 13 bases separated the two germline ends. The DNA of the CDR3 is TGCGCCAGCAGCCAAGGACCAGGGGATGGTCAGCCCCAGCATTTT. Its translation: CASSQGPGDGQPQHF.

CDR3 nucleotide sequence: TGCGCCAGCAGCTTGGGAGGGACTGGGCAGCCCCAGCATTTT. Amino acids: CASSLGGTGQPQHF. The rearrangement links TRBV5-1 to TRBJ1-5; D possibly corresponds to TRBD1 (5 bases). The germline gives CDR1 SGHRS, CDR2 YFSETQ. V gave up 0 bases and J gave up 7 bases, with 11 bases separating them. The CDR3 sequence is 14 residues long.